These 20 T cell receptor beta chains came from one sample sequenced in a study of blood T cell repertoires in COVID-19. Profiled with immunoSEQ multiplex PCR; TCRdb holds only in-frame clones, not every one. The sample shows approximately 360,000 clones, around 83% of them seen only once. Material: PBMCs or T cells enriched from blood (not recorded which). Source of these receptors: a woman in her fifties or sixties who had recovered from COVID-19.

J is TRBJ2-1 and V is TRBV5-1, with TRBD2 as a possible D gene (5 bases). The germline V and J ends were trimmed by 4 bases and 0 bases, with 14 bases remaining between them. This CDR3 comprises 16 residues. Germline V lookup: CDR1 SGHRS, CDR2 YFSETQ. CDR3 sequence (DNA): TGCGCCAGCAGCCCAGAGGGCGTGTACTCCTACAATGAGCAGTTCTTC. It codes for CASSPEGVYSYNEQFF.

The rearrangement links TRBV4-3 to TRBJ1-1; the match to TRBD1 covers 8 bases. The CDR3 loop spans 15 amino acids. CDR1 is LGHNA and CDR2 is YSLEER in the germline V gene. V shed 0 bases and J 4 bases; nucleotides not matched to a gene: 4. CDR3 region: CASSQEVQGATEAFF. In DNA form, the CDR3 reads TGCGCCAGCAGCCAAGAAGTCCAGGGGGCCACTGAAGCTTTCTTT.

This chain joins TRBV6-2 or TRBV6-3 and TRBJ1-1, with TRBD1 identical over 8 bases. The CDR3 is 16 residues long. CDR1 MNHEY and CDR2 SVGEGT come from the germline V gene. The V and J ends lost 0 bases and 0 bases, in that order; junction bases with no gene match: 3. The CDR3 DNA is TGTGCCAGCAGTTACTCGCAGGGGGCGATGAACACTGAAGCTTTCTTT. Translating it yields CASSYSQGAMNTEAFF.

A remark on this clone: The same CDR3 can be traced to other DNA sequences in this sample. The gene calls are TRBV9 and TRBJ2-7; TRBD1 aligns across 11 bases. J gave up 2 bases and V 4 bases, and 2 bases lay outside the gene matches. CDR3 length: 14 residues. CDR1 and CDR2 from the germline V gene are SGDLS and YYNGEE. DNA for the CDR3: TGTGCCAGCAGCCCGGGACAGGGGGCCTACGAGCAGTACTTC. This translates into CASSPGQGAYEQYF.

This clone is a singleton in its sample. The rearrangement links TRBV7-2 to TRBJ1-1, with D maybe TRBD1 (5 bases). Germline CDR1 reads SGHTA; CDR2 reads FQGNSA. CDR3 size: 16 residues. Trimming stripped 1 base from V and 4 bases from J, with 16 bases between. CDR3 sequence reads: CASSLEDGRAGTEAFF. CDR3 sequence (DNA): TGTGCCAGCAGCTTAGAGGATGGCAGGGCTGGCACTGAAGCTTTCTTT.

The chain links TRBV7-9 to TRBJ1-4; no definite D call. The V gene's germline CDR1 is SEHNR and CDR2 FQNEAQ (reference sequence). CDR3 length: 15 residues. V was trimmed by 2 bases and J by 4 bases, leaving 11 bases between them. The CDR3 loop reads CASSLSGRGNEKLFF. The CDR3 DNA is TGTGCCAGCAGCTTATCGGGGAGAGGTAATGAAAAACTGTTTTTT.

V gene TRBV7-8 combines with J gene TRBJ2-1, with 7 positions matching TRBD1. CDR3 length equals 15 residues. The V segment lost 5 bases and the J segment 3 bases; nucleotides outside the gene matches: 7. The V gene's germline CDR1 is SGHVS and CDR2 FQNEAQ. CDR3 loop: CASSRGQVGYNEQFF. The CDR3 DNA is TGTGCCAGCAGCCGAGGACAGGTCGGCTACAATGAGCAGTTCTTC.

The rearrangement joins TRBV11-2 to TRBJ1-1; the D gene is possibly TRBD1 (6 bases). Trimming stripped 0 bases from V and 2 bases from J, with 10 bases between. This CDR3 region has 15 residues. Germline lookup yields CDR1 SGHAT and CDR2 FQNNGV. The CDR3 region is CASSLDGRGNTEAFF. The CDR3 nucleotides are TGTGCCAGCAGCTTAGATGGCAGGGGTAACACTGAAGCTTTCTTT. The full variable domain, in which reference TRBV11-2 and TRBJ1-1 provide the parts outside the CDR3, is EAGVAQSPRYKIIEKRQSVAFWCNPISGHATLYWYQQILGQGPKLLIQFQNNGVVDDSQLPKDRFSAERLKGVDSTLKIQPAKLEDSAVYLCASSLDGRGNTEAFFGQGTRLTVV.

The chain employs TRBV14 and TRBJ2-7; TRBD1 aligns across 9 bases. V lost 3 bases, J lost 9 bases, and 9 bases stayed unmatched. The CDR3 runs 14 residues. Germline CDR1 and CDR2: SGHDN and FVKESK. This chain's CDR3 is CASSHLDRGSPQYF. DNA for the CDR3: TGTGCCAGCAGCCACCTGGACAGGGGCTCGCCGCAGTACTTC.

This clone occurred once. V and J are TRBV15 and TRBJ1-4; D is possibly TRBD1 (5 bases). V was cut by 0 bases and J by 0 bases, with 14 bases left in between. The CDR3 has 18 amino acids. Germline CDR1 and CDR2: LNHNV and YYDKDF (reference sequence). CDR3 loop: CATSRDRTGTTTNEKLFF. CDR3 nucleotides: TGTGCCACCAGCAGAGACCGAACAGGTACCACAACTAATGAAAAACTGTTTTTT.

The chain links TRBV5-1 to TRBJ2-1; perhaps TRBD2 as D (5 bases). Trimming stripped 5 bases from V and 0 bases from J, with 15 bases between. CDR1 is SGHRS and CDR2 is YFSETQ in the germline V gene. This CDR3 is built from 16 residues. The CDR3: CASSSFPGSSYNEQFF. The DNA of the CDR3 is TGCGCCAGCAGTTCCTTCCCGGGGAGCTCCTACAATGAGCAGTTCTTC.

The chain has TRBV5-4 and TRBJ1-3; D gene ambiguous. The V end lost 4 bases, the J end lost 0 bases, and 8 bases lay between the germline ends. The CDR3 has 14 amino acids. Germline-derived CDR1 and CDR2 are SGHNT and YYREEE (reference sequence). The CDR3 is CASSHRDSGNTIYF. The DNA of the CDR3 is TGTGCCAGCAGCCACCGGGACTCTGGAAACACCATATATTTT. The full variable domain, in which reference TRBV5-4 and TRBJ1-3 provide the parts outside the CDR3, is ETGVTQSPTHLIKTRGQQVTLRCSSQSGHNTVSWYQQALGQGPQFIFQYYREEENGRGNFPPRFSGLQFPNYSSELNVNALELDDSALYLCASSHRDSGNTIYFGEGSWLTVV.

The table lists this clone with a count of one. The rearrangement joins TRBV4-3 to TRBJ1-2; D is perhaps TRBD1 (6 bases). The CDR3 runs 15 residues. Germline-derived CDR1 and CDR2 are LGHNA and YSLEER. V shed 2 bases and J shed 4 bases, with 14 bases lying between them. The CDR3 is CASSQRAGVGYGYTF. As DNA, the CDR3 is TGCGCCAGCAGCCAACGGGCAGGGGTTGGCTATGGCTACACCTTC.

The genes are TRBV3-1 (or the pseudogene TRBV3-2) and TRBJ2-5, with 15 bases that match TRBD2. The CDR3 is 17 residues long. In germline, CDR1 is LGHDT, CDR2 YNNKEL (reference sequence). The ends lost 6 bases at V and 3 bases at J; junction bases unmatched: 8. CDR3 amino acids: CASRAGLAGGKKETQYF. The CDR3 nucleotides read TGTGCCAGCAGAGCTGGACTAGCGGGAGGGAAGAAAGAGACCCAGTACTTC.

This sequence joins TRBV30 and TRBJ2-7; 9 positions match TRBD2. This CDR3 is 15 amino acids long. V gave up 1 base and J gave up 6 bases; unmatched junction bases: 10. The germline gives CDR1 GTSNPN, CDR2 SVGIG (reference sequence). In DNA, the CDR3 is TGTGCCTGGAGTGGTCAGCTAGCGGGATTGGGCGAGCAGTACTTC. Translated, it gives CAWSGQLAGLGEQYF. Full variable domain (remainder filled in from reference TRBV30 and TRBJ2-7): SQTIHQWPATLVQPVGSPLSLECTVEGTSNPNLYWYRQAAGRGLQLLFYSVGIGQISSEVPQNLSASRPQDRQFILSSKKLLLSDSGFYLCAWSGQLAGLGEQYFGPGTRLTVT.

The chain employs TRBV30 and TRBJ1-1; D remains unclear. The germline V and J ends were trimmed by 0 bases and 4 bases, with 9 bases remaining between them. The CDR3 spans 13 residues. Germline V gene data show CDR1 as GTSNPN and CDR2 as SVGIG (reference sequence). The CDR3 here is CAWSVGLATEAFF. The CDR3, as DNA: TGTGCCTGGAGTGTCGGGTTGGCCACTGAAGCTTTCTTT.

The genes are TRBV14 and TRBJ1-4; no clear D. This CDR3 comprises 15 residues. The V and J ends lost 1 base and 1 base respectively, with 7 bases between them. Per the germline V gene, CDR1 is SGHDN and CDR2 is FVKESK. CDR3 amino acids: CASSQVRGTNEKLFF. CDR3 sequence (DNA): TGTGCCAGCAGCCAAGTCCGGGGAACTAATGAAAAACTGTTTTTT.

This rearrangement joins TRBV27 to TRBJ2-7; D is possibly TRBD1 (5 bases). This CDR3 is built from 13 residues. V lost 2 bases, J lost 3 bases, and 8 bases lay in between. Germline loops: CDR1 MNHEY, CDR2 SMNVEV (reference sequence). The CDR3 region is CASSLSQGYEQYF. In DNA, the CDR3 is TGTGCCAGCAGTTTAAGTCAGGGCTACGAGCAGTACTTC.

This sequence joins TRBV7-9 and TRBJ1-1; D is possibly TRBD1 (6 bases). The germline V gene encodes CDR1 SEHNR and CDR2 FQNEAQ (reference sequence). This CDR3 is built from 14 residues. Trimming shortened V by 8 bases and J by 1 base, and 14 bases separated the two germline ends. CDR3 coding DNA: TGTGCCAGCGTTAACAGGGTGGGGAACACTGAAGCTTTCTTT. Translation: CASVNRVGNTEAFF.

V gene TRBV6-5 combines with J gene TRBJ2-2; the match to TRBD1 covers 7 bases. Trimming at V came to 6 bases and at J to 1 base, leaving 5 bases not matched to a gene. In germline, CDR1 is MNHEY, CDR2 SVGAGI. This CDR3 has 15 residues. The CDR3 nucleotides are TGTGCCAGCAGACAGGACAGGAAGAACACCGGGGAGCTGTTTTTT. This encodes CASRQDRKNTGELFF.